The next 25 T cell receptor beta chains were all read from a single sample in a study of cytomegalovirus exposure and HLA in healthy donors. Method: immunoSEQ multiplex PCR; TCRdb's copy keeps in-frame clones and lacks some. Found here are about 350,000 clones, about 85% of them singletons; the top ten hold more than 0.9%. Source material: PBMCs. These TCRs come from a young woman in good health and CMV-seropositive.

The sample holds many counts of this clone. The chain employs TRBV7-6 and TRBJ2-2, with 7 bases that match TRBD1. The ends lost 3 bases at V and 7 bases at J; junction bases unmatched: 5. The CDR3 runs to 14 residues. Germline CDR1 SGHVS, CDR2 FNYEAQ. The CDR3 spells CASSFRQGIGELFF. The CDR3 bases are TGTGCCAGCAGCTTCAGACAGGGAATCGGGGAGCTGTTTTTT.

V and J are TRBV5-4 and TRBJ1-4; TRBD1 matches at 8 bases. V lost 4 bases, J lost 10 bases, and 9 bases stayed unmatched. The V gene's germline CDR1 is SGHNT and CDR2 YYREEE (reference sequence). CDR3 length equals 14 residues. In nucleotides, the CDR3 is TGTGCCAGCAGCCTCGGGACAGGCGGTGGAAAACTGTTTTTT. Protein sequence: CASSLGTGGGKLFF. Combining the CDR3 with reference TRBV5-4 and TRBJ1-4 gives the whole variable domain ETGVTQSPTHLIKTRGQQVTLRCSSQSGHNTVSWYQQALGQGPQFIFQYYREEENGRGNFPPRFSGLQFPNYSSELNVNALELDDSALYLCASSLGTGGGKLFFGSGTQLSVL.

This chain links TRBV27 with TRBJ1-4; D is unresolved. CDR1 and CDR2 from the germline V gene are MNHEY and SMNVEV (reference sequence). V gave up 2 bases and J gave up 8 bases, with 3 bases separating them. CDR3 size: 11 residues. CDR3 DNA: TGTGCCAGCAGTTTAGGAGAAAAACTGTTTTTT. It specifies CASSLGEKLFF.

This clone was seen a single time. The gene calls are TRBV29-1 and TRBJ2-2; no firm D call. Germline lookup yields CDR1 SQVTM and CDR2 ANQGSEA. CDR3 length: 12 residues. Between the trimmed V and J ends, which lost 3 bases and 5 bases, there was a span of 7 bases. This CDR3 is CSVDGSTGELFF. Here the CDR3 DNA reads TGCAGCGTTGATGGTTCAACCGGGGAGCTGTTTTTT.

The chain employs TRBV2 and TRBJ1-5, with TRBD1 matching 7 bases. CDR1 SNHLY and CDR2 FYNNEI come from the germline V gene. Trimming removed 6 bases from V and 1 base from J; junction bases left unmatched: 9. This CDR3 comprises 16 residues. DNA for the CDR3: TGTGCCAGCAGAGGGATACAGGGGAGAAGCAATCAGCCCCAGCATTTT. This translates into CASRGIQGRSNQPQHF.

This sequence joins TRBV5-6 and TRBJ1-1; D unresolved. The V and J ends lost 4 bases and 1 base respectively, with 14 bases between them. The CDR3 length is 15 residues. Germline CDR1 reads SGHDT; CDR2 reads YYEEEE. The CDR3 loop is CASSLLRFANTEAFF. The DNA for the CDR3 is TGTGCCAGCAGCCTACTAAGGTTTGCGAACACTGAAGCTTTCTTT.

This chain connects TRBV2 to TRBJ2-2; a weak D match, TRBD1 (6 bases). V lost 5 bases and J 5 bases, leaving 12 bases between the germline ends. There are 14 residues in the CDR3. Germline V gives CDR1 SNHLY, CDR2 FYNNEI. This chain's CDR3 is CASSQQGRTGELFF. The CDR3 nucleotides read TGTGCCAGCAGTCAACAGGGTAGGACCGGGGAGCTGTTTTTT.

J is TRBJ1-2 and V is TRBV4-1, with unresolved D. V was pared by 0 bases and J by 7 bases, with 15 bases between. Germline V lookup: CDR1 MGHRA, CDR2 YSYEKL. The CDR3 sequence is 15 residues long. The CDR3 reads CASSQDRAGVAGYTF. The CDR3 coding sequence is TGCGCCAGCAGCCAAGATAGGGCCGGGGTGGCTGGCTACACCTTC.

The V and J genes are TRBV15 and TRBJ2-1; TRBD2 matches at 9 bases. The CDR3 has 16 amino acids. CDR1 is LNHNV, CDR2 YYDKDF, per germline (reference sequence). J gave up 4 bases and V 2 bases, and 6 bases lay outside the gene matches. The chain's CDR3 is CATSRSSGRTYNEQFF. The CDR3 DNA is TGTGCCACCAGCAGATCCAGCGGGAGGACATACAATGAGCAGTTCTTC.

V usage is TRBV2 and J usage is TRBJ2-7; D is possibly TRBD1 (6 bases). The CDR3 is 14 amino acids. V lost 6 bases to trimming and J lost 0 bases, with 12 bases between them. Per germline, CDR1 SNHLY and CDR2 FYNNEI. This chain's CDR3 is CASRADSYSYEQYF. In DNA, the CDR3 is TGTGCCAGCAGAGCGGACAGTTACTCCTACGAGCAGTACTTC. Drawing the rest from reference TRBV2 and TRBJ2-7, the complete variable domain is EPEVTQTPSHQVTQMGQEVILRCVPISNHLYFYWYRQILGQKVEFLVSFYNNEISEKSEIFDDQFSVERPDGSNFTLKIRSTKLEDSAMYFCASRADSYSYEQYFGPGTRLTVT.

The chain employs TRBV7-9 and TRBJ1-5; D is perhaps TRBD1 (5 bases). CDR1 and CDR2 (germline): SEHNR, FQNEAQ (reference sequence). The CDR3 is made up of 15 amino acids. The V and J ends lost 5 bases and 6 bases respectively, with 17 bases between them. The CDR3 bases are TGTGCCAGCAGCCCCGGGGCGGGGGGTGTTCAGCCCCAGCATTTT. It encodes CASSPGAGGVQPQHF.

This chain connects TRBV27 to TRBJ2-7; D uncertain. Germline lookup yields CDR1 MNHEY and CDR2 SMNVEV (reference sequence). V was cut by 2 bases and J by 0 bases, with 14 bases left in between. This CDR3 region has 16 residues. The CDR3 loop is CASSLKAAPASYEQYF. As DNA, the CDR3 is TGTGCCAGCAGTTTAAAGGCAGCCCCCGCCTCCTACGAGCAGTACTTC.

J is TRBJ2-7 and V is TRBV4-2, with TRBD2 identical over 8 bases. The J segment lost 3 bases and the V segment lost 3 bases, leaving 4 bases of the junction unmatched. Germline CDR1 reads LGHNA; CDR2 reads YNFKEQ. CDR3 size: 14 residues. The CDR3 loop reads CASSQGGTSYEQYF. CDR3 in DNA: TGTGCCAGCAGCCAGGGGGGGACTAGCTACGAGCAGTACTTC.

The CDR3 is CASSYTQGDNQPQHF. DNA of the CDR3: TGTGCCAGCAGTTACACACAGGGCGACAATCAGCCCCAGCATTTT. The V gene is TRBV6-6, the J gene TRBJ1-5; TRBD1 is a possible D gene (6 bases). The CDR3 sequence is 15 residues long. Trimming pared 2 bases from V and 3 bases from J, leaving 11 bases between. The germline V gene has CDR1 MNHNY and CDR2 SVGAGI (reference sequence).

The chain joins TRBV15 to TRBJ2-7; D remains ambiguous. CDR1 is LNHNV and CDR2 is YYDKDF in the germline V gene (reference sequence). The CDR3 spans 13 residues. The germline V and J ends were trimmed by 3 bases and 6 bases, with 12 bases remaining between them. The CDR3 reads CATSSLALGEQYF. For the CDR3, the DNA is TGTGCCACCAGCAGTTTGGCCCTGGGCGAGCAGTACTTC. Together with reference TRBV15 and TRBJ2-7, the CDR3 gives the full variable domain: DAMVIQNPRYQVTQFGKPVTLSCSQTLNHNVMYWYQQKSSQAPKLLFHYYDKDFNNEADTPDNFQSRRPNTSFCFLDIRSPGLGDTAMYLCATSSLALGEQYFGPGTRLTVT.

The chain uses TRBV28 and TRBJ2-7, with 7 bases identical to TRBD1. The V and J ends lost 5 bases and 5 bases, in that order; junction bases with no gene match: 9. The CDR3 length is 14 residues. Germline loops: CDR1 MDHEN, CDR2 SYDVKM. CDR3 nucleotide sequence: TGTGCCAGCAGTCCCCCACAGGGGTCCAACGAGCAGTACTTC. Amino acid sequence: CASSPPQGSNEQYF.

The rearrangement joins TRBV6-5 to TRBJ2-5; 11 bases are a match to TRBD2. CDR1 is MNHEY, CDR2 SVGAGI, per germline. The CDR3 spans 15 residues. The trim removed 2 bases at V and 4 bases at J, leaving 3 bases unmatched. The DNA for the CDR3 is TGTGCCAGCAGTTACACTAGCGGGGGCCCAGAGACCCAGTACTTC. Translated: CASSYTSGGPETQYF.

The chain's CDR3 is CAWSDHRNTEAFF. In DNA form, the CDR3 reads TGTGCCTGGAGTGATCACCGAAACACTGAAGCTTTCTTT. J is TRBJ1-1 and V is TRBV30, with D hard to call. Germline CDR1 reads GTSNPN; CDR2 reads SVGIG (reference sequence). The CDR3 has 13 amino acids. The V end lost 1 base, the J end lost 2 bases, and 8 bases lay between the germline ends.

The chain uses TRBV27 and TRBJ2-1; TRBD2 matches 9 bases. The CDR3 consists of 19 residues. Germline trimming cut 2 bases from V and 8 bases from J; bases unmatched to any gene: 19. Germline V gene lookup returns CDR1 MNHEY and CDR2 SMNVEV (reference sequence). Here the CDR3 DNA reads TGTGCCAGCAGTTTAGCGGGGGGGCCTCACTATAGCGATCGGGATGAGCAGTTCTTC. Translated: CASSLAGGPHYSDRDEQFF.

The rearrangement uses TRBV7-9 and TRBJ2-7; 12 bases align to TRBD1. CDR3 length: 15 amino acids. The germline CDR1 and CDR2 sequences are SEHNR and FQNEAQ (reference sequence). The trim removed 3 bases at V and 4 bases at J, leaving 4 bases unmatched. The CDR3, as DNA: TGTGCCAGCAGCTTTGGGACAGGGGGCGAGTACGAGCAGTACTTC. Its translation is CASSFGTGGEYEQYF.

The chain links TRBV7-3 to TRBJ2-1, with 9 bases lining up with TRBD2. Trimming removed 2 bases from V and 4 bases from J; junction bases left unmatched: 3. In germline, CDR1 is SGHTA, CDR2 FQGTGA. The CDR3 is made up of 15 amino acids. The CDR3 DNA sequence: TGTGCCAGCAGCTTAGCGGGAGGGAGGTACAATGAGCAGTTCTTC. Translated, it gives CASSLAGGRYNEQFF.

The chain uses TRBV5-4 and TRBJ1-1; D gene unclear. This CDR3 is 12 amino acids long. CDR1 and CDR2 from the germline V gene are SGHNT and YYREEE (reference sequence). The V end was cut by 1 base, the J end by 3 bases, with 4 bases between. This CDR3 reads CASSLSDTEAFF. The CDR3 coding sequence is TGTGCCAGCAGCTTGAGCGACACTGAAGCTTTCTTT. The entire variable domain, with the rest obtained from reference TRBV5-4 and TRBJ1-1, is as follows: ETGVTQSPTHLIKTRGQQVTLRCSSQSGHNTVSWYQQALGQGPQFIFQYYREEENGRGNFPPRFSGLQFPNYSSELNVNALELDDSALYLCASSLSDTEAFFGQGTRLTVV.

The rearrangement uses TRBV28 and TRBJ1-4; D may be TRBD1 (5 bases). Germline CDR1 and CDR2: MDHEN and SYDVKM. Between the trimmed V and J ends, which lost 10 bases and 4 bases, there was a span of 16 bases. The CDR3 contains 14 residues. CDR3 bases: TGTGCCACCACCGACAGAAAGGGTAATGAAAAACTGTTTTTT. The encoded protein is CATTDRKGNEKLFF.

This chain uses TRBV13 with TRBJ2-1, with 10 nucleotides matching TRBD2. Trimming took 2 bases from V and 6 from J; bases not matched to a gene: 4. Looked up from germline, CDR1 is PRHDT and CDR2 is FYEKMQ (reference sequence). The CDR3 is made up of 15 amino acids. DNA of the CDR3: TGTGCCAGCAGCTTAACTAGCGGGATTCCCAATGAGCAGTTCTTC. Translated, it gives CASSLTSGIPNEQFF.

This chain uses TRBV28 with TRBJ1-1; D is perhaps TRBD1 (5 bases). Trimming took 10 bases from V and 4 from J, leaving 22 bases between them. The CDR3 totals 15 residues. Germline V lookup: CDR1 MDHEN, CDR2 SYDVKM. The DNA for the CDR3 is TGTGCCACCAGAGGCACAGGAGGGTTGGGCACTGAAGCTTTCTTT. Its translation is CATRGTGGLGTEAFF.